The 29 T cell receptor beta chains reported below all come from one sample, sequenced in a study of blood T cell repertoires in COVID-19 (TCRdb year 2020). The receptor library was made with the immunoSEQ multiplex PCR assay. This is the immuneACCESS table as TCRdb keeps it, with only in-frame sequences that have V and J called. A part of the clones is gone; compared with another copy, unresolved V genes explain less than half, and the rest is unexplained. This sample holds a few hundred thousand clones; nearly 90% were observed only once. The ten largest clones take up around 2.3% of the sample. Sequencing was performed on peripheral blood. All receptors come from a woman aged 55 to 70 with COVID-19, enrolled during active disease.

This rearrangement joins TRBV18 to TRBJ2-3; possible D gene TRBD2, 6 bases. The CDR3 extends over 16 amino acids. Germline CDR1 KGHSH, CDR2 LQKENI. Trimming removed 3 bases at V and 0 bases at J, with 13 bases between. CDR3 loop: CASSPDETRSTDTQYF. As DNA, the CDR3 is TGTGCCAGCTCACCGGATGAGACTAGAAGCACAGATACGCAGTATTTT.

CDR3 DNA sequence: TGTGCCAGCAGCCAAGGCCCAAGTTCCTGGCGGGGGGGCTACTATGGCTACACCTTC. Translating it yields CASSQGPSSWRGGYYGYTF. The chain uses TRBV3-1 (or the pseudogene TRBV3-2) and TRBJ1-2; weak D call: TRBD1 (6 bases). V was pared by 1 base and J by 3 bases, with 24 bases between. CDR1 is LGHDT and CDR2 is YNNKEL in the germline V gene (reference sequence). This CDR3 region has 19 residues.

This clone showed up just a few times. The CDR3 loop reads CACKSGTGRHGYTF. The CDR3 nucleotides are TGTGCCTGCAAATCTGGGACAGGGCGACATGGCTACACCTTC. The V and J genes are TRBV30 and TRBJ1-2; 9 bases agree with TRBD1. The V and J ends lost 6 bases and 6 bases, in that order; junction bases with no gene match: 11. Looked up from germline, CDR1 is GTSNPN and CDR2 is SVGIG (reference sequence). The CDR3 has 14 residues.

J is TRBJ2-7 and V is TRBV4-2; D might be TRBD1 (5 bases). This CDR3 has 12 residues. V lost 6 bases, J lost 0 bases, and 6 bases lay in between. Germline-derived CDR1 and CDR2 are LGHNA and YNFKEQ. CDR3 nucleotide sequence: TGTGCCAGCAGGGACACCTCCTACGAGCAGTACTTC. It yields the protein CASRDTSYEQYF.

The chain uses TRBV11-3 and TRBJ2-1; TRBD2 agrees at 11 bases. V lost 1 base, J lost 7 bases, and 6 bases stayed unmatched. CDR3 length equals 16 residues. Germline CDR1 and CDR2: SGHNT and YENEEA. CDR3 loop: CASSLGGLAAGNEQFF. CDR3 DNA sequence: TGTGCCAGCAGCTTAGGGGGACTAGCGGCGGGGAATGAGCAGTTCTTC.

The chain links TRBV27 to TRBJ1-3; TRBD1 agrees at 9 bases. The J segment lost 4 bases and the V segment lost 5 bases, leaving 15 bases of the junction unmatched. The CDR3 loop spans 18 amino acids. The germline CDR1 and CDR2 sequences are MNHEY and SMNVEV (reference sequence). The CDR3 loop is CASSPAAVTGQGGNTIYF. CDR3 DNA sequence: TGTGCCAGCAGTCCCGCGGCGGTAACGGGACAGGGAGGAAACACCATATATTTT.

V is TRBV3-1 (or the pseudogene TRBV3-2) and J is TRBJ2-3, with D possibly matching TRBD2 (7 bases). CDR1 and CDR2 from the germline V gene are LGHDT and YNNKEL (reference sequence). CDR3 length equals 15 residues. Trimming pared 4 bases from V and 9 bases from J, leaving 20 bases between. For the CDR3, the DNA is TGTGCCAGCAGCCTCCTGAGCGGGGCTCAGGGGACGCAGTATTTT. Its protein product is CASSLLSGAQGTQYF.

This chain joins TRBV9 and TRBJ2-1; 8 nucleotides agree with TRBD2. V lost 0 bases, J lost 6 bases, and 14 bases stayed unmatched. The CDR3 loop spans 18 amino acids. CDR1 and CDR2 from the germline V gene are SGDLS and YYNGEE. The CDR3 DNA reads as TGTGCCAGCAGCGTAGGTCTTCAGGCGCAGCGGGGGTTCAATGAGCAGTTCTTC. This sequence encodes CASSVGLQAQRGFNEQFF.

The chain combines TRBV5-1 with TRBJ1-2; 11 bases fit TRBD1. V shed 1 base and J 4 bases; nucleotides not matched to a gene: 3. CDR3 size: 15 residues. Germline V gene lookup returns CDR1 SGHRS and CDR2 YFSETQ. CDR3 bases: TGCGCCAGCAGCTTGAGGACAGGGGGCGGCTATGGCTACACCTTC. It encodes CASSLRTGGGYGYTF.

J is TRBJ1-1 and V is TRBV10-3; 7 bases fit TRBD1. The J segment lost 5 bases and the V segment lost 0 bases, leaving 6 bases of the junction unmatched. From germline, CDR1 is ENHRY and CDR2 SYGVKD. CDR3 size: 15 residues. CDR3 loop: CAISESGRGRTEAFF. Here the CDR3 DNA reads TGTGCCATCAGTGAGTCCGGCAGGGGGAGGACTGAAGCTTTCTTT.

This chain links TRBV14 with TRBJ2-2, with D maybe TRBD2 (5 bases). Germline-derived CDR1 and CDR2 are SGHDN and FVKESK. Trimming removed 3 bases at V and 3 bases at J, with 8 bases between. The CDR3 contains 14 residues. CDR3 coding DNA: TGTGCCAGCAGCCACGGGGTAGACACCGGGGAGCTGTTTTTT. This encodes CASSHGVDTGELFF. Supplemented by reference TRBV14 and TRBJ2-2, the full variable domain reads EAGVTQFPSHSVIEKGQTVTLRCDPISGHDNLYWYRRVMGKEIKFLLHFVKESKQDESGMPNNRFLAERTGGTYSTLKVQPAELEDSGVYFCASSHGVDTGELFFGEGSRLTVL.

The gene calls are TRBV6-5 and TRBJ1-2, with 10 nucleotides matching TRBD1. With 7 bases clipped from V and 11 bases from J, the junction kept 10 bases outside the gene matches. The CDR3 has 13 amino acids. Germline CDR1 reads MNHEY; CDR2 reads SVGAGI. The CDR3 region is CASMGTGALFYTF. Here the CDR3 DNA reads TGTGCCAGCATGGGGACAGGGGCTTTATTTTACACCTTC.

This chain links TRBV18 with TRBJ1-4; perhaps TRBD1 as D (5 bases). V shed 4 bases and J shed 3 bases, with 12 bases lying between them. This CDR3 has 15 amino acids. The germline gives CDR1 KGHSH, CDR2 LQKENI. This CDR3 is CASSQTVGANEKLFF. The CDR3 DNA sequence: TGTGCCAGCTCACAGACAGTCGGAGCTAATGAAAAACTGTTTTTT.

This chain's CDR3 is CASSLVLAGQNEQFF. CDR3 nucleotide sequence: TGTGCCAGCAGCTTGGTTCTAGCGGGCCAGAATGAGCAGTTCTTC. This sequence joins TRBV5-6 and TRBJ2-1; 8 positions match TRBD2. CDR1 is SGHDT and CDR2 is YYEEEE in the germline V gene. The CDR3 has 15 residues. V was clipped by 0 bases and J by 7 bases; unmatched bases: 6.

The chain couples TRBV7-9 to TRBJ2-3, with a possible D match to TRBD1 (6 bases). Germline CDR1 reads SEHNR; CDR2 reads FQNEAQ (reference sequence). The CDR3 extends over 15 amino acids. Trimming took off 0 bases at V and 3 bases at J, with 10 bases between the two ends. The CDR3 DNA reads TGTGCCAGCAGCTTAGCGACAGGCGGTACAGATACGCAGTATTTT. Protein product: CASSLATGGTDTQYF.

The rearrangement links TRBV29-1 to TRBJ2-5, with TRBD2 as a possible D gene (6 bases). This CDR3 comprises 13 residues. Trimming took off 7 bases at V and 1 base at J, with 13 bases between the two ends. Germline V gene data show CDR1 as SQVTM and CDR2 as ANQGSEA. CDR3 sequence reads: CSARRDFQETQYF. CDR3 coding DNA: TGCAGCGCCCGACGGGACTTCCAAGAGACCCAGTACTTC.

The chain recombines TRBV6-6 with TRBJ1-1; D unclear. Looked up from germline, CDR1 is MNHNY and CDR2 is SVGAGI (reference sequence). The CDR3 spans 13 residues. Trimming took 5 bases from V and 2 from J, leaving 9 bases between them. DNA of the CDR3: TGTGCCAGCAGTCTCCAGGCAAACACTGAAGCTTTCTTT. Its protein product is CASSLQANTEAFF.

For the CDR3, the DNA is TGTGCCAGCTCACCCTTGGACAGGGTGGATACGCAGTATTTT. Amino acids: CASSPLDRVDTQYF. The chain links TRBV18 to TRBJ2-3; 8 positions agree with TRBD1. This CDR3 comprises 14 residues. Germline V gene sequence: CDR1 KGHSH, CDR2 LQKENI. Unmatched junction bases numbered 5, after V lost 3 bases and J lost 6 bases.

This chain links TRBV3-1 (or the pseudogene TRBV3-2) with TRBJ2-3, with D perhaps TRBD1 (5 bases). Germline V lookup: CDR1 LGHDT, CDR2 YNNKEL (reference sequence). Deletions cut 3 bases from V and 1 base from J, with 11 bases between. The CDR3 spans 15 residues. The CDR3 nucleotides read TGTGCCAGCAGCCAGACCAGGGCCGGCACAGATACGCAGTATTTT. Translating it yields CASSQTRAGTDTQYF.

The gene calls are TRBV18 and TRBJ2-1; no reliable D call. Germline V gene lookup returns CDR1 KGHSH and CDR2 LQKENI. The CDR3 sequence is 13 residues long. V was pared by 4 bases and J by 6 bases, with 10 bases between. The CDR3 bases are TGTGCCAGCTCACAGAGTAGAACCAATGAGCAGTTCTTC. Translating it yields CASSQSRTNEQFF.

This chain uses TRBV3-1 (or the pseudogene TRBV3-2) with TRBJ1-5; 9 positions match TRBD1. This CDR3 comprises 15 residues. CDR1 is LGHDT and CDR2 is YNNKEL in the germline V gene (reference sequence). J lost 4 bases, V lost 4 bases, and 5 bases had no gene match. The CDR3 nucleotides are TGTGCCAGCAGCCGGACAGGGGCTATGAATCAGCCCCAGCATTTT. Translated, it gives CASSRTGAMNQPQHF.

V is TRBV5-6 and J is TRBJ2-5, with 14 positions matching TRBD2. Germline CDR1 SGHDT, CDR2 YYEEEE. The CDR3 totals 17 residues. J gave up 3 bases and V 4 bases, and 8 bases lay outside the gene matches. CDR3 DNA sequence: TGTGCCAGCAGCCAAACGACTAGCGGGGGGGCCGAAGAGACCCAGTACTTC. It specifies CASSQTTSGGAEETQYF.

This sequence joins TRBV5-6 and TRBJ2-7; no clear D gene. Germline assignment: CDR1 SGHDT and CDR2 YYEEEE. The V and J ends lost 2 bases and 4 bases respectively, with 4 bases between them. The CDR3 spans 11 residues. This CDR3 reads CASSFSYEQYF. CDR3 in DNA: TGTGCCAGCAGCTTTTCTTACGAGCAGTACTTC.

The V and J genes are TRBV19 and TRBJ1-2, with 7 positions matching TRBD1. With 6 bases clipped from V and 4 bases from J, the junction kept 8 bases outside the gene matches. The CDR3 sequence is 14 residues long. The germline gives CDR1 LNHDA, CDR2 SQIVND (reference sequence). The CDR3 DNA reads as TGTGCCAGTAGCACGGCAGGGGGAATCTATGGCTACACCTTC. This encodes CASSTAGGIYGYTF.

The gene calls are TRBV7-2 and TRBJ2-3; D gene uncertain. V gave up 4 bases and J gave up 2 bases, with 4 bases separating them. This CDR3 contains 12 residues. Germline V gene lookup returns CDR1 SGHTA and CDR2 FQGNSA. In DNA form, the CDR3 reads TGTGCCAGCAGCTCCTACACAGATACGCAGTATTTT. Amino acids: CASSSYTDTQYF.

The chain couples TRBV5-4 to TRBJ1-1; 9 bases line up with TRBD1. Looked up from germline, CDR1 is SGHNT and CDR2 is YYREEE (reference sequence). The CDR3 sequence is 19 residues long. The J segment lost 3 bases and the V segment lost 4 bases, leaving 19 bases of the junction unmatched. In nucleotides, the CDR3 is TGTGCCAGCAGCGCACTTAAGGGACAGGGAATATCAGGGGACACTGAAGCTTTCTTT. It encodes CASSALKGQGISGDTEAFF. Supplemented by reference TRBV5-4 and TRBJ1-1, the full variable domain reads ETGVTQSPTHLIKTRGQQVTLRCSSQSGHNTVSWYQQALGQGPQFIFQYYREEENGRGNFPPRFSGLQFPNYSSELNVNALELDDSALYLCASSALKGQGISGDTEAFFGQGTRLTVV.

The chain is built from TRBV12-3 or TRBV12-4 and TRBJ1-1; the match to TRBD1 covers 7 bases. The trim removed 3 bases at V and 6 bases at J, leaving 4 bases unmatched. The length of the CDR3 is 13 residues. The chain's CDR3 is CASSLTGWAEAFF. The CDR3 region has the DNA TGTGCCAGCAGTTTGACAGGGTGGGCTGAAGCTTTCTTT.

This chain links TRBV5-6 with TRBJ1-2; 7 bases are shared with TRBD1. CDR3 length equals 15 residues. Germline V gives CDR1 SGHDT, CDR2 YYEEEE. V gave up 0 bases and J gave up 8 bases; unmatched junction bases: 10. The CDR3 nucleotides read TGTGCCAGCAGCTTGGTTGAGGGGGCGCAGGGAGGCTACACCTTC. Translated: CASSLVEGAQGGYTF.

V and J are TRBV6-2 or TRBV6-3 and TRBJ2-1, with D possibly TRBD2 on 5 matching bases. Per the germline V gene, CDR1 is MNHEY and CDR2 is SVGEGT. V lost 0 bases and J lost 0, with 12 bases in between. The CDR3 runs to 17 residues. The CDR3 DNA reads TGTGCCAGCAGTTACTCGGGGTTACGGGGCTCCTACAATGAGCAGTTCTTC. Protein: CASSYSGLRGSYNEQFF.